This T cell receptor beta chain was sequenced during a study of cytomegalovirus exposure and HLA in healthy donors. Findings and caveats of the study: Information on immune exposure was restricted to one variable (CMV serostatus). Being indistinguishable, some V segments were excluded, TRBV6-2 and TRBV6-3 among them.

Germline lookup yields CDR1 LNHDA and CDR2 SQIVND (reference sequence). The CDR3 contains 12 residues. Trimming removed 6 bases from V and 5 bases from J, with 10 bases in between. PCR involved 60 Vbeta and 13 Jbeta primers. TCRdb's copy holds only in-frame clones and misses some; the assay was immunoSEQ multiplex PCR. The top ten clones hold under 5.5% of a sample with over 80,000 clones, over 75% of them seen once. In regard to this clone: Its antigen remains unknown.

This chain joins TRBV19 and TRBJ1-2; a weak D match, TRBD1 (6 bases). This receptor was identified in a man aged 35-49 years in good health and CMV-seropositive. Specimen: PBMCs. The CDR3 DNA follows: TGTGCCAGTAGCCAGGACAGATATGGCTACACCTTC. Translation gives CASSQDRYGYTF.